This TCR beta chain stems from a study of T-cell reconstitution after alpha-beta-depleted transplantation in children. The V gene's germline CDR1 is SGHRS and CDR2 YFSETQ. The length of the CDR3 is 20 residues. V shed 3 bases, J shed 4 bases, and the junction held 16 bases outside the gene matches. This clonotype was counted between two and nine times. Molecular barcoding with unique molecular identifiers was used for the TCRbeta library. Each CDR3 protein is one row after TCRdb ran MiXCR on the PCR reads. The data hold 500,000 or so distinct CDR3 sequences, with 32% observed a single time. This sequence originates from a human donor who donated a stem cell graft to a child with aplastic anemia. The sequencing used PBMCs from the stem cell graft donor, collected from the stem cell graft. The chain is built from TRBV5-1 and TRBJ2-6, with 10 bases aligning to TRBD1. As DNA, the CDR3 is TGCGCCAGCAGCTCACATACGACCGGGACAGGGGCACGAGGGGCCAACGTCCTGACTTTC. Residues: CASSSHTTGTGARGANVLTF.